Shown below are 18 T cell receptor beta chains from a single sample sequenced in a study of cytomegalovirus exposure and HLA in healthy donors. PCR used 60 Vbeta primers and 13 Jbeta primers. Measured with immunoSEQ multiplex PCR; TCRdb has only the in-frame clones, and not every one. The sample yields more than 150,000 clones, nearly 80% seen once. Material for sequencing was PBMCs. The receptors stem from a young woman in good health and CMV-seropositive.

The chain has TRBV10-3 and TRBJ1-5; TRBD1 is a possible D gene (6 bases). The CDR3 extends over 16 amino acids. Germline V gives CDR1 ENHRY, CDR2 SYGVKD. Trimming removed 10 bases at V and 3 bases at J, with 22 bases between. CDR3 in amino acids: CATQKGDGRFNQPQHF. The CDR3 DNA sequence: TGTGCCACCCAAAAGGGGGACGGACGGTTCAATCAGCCCCAGCATTTT.

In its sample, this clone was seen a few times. The CDR3 sequence: CASSFEDSYEQYF. In DNA form, the CDR3 reads TGCGCCAGCAGCTTCGAGGACTCCTACGAGCAGTACTTC. The chain uses TRBV5-1 and TRBJ2-7, with D hard to call. The CDR3 is made up of 13 amino acids. Germline V CDR1 and CDR2: SGHRS, YFSETQ. The ends were cut back, 2 bases at V and 0 bases at J, with 6 bases in the middle. The whole variable domain, filled in from reference TRBV5-1 and TRBJ2-7, reads KAGVTQTPRYLIKTRGQQVTLSCSPISGHRSVSWYQQTPGQGLQFLFEYFSETQRNKGNFPGRFSGRQFSNSRSEMNVSTLELGDSALYLCASSFEDSYEQYFGPGTRLTVT.

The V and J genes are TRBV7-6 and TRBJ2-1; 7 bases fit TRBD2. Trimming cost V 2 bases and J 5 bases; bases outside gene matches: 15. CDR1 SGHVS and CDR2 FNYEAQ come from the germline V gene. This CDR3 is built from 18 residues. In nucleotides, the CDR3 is TGTGCCAGCAGCTTACGGCCTATTCGCCTAGCGGTCAACAATGAGCAGTTCTTC. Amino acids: CASSLRPIRLAVNNEQFF.

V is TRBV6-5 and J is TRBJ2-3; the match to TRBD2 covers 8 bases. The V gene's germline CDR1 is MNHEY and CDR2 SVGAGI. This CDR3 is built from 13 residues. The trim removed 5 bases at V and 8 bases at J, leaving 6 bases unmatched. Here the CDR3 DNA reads TGTGCCAGCAGTGATGCCAGCGGGGGTACGCAGTATTTT. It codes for CASSDASGGTQYF.

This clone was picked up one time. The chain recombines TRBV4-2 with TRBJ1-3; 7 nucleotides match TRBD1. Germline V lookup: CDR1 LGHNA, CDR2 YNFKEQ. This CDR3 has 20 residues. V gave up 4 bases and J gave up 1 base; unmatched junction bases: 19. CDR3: CASSPKEEGARLVSGNTIYF. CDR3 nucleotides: TGTGCCAGCAGCCCGAAAGAGGAGGGGGCGAGGCTCGTATCTGGAAACACCATATATTTT.

CDR3 sequence (DNA): TGTGCCAGCAGCCAAGCAGGAAGGATAGCTAATGAAAAACTGTTTTTT. Residues: CASSQAGRIANEKLFF. V usage is TRBV4-2 and J usage is TRBJ1-4; the D is unclear. V was clipped by 1 base and J by 3 bases, with 12 bases between them. Germline CDR1 reads LGHNA; CDR2 reads YNFKEQ. The CDR3 is 16 amino acids.

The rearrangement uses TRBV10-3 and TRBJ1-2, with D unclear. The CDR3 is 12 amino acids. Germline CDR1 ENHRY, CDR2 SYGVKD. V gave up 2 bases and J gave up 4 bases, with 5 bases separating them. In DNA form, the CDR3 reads TGTGCCATCAGTGAGGACATCTATGGCTACACCTTC. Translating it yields CAISEDIYGYTF.

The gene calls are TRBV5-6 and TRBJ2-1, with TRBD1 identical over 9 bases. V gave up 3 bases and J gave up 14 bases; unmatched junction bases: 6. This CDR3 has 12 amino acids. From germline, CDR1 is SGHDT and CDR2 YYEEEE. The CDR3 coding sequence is TGTGCCAGCAGCTACACAACAGGGGGCGAGTTCTTC. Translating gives CASSYTTGGEFF.

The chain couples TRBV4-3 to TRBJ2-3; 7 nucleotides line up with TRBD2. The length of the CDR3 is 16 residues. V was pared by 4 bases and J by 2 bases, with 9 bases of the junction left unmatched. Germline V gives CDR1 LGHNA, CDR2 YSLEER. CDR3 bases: TGCGCCAGCAGCCCTTTCGAGCGGGGACTCACAGATACGCAGTATTTT. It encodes CASSPFERGLTDTQYF.

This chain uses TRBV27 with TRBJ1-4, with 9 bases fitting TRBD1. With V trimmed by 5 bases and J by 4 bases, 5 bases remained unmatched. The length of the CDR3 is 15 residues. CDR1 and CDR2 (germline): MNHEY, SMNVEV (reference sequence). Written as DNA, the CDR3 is TGTGCCAGCAGTCCTTTGGGACAGGGTAATGAAAAACTGTTTTTT. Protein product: CASSPLGQGNEKLFF. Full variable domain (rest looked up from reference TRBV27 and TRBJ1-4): EAQVTQNPRYLITVTGKKLTVTCSQNMNHEYMSWYRQDPGLGLRQIYYSMNVEVTDKGDVPEGYKVSRKEKRNFPLILESPSPNQTSLYFCASSPLGQGNEKLFFGSGTQLSVL.

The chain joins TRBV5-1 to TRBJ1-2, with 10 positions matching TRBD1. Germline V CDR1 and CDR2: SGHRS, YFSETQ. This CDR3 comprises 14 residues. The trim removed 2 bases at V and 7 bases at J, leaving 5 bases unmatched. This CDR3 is CASSFPGQGIGYTF. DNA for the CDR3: TGCGCCAGCAGCTTCCCGGGACAGGGGATTGGCTACACCTTC.

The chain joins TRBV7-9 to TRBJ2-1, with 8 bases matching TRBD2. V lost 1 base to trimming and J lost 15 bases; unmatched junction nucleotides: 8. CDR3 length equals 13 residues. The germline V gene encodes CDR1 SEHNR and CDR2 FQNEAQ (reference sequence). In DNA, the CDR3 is TGTGCCAGCAGCTTAGGGGAAGGCGGGAGGCCGTTCTTC. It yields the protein CASSLGEGGRPFF.

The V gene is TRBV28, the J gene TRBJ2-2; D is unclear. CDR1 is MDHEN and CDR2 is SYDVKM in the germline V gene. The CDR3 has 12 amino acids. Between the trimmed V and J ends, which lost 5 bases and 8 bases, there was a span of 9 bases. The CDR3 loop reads CASSVLAGELFF. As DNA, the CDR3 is TGTGCCAGCAGTGTATTAGCTGGGGAGCTGTTTTTT.

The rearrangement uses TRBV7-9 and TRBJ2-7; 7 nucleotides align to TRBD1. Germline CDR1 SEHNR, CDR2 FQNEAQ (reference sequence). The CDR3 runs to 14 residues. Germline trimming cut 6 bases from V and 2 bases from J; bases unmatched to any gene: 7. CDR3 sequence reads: CASRDQGQTYEQYF. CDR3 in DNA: TGTGCCAGCAGGGACCAGGGACAGACCTACGAGCAGTACTTC.

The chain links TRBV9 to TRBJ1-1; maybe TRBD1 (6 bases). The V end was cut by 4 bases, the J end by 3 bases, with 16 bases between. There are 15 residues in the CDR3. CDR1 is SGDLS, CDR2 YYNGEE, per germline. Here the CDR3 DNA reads TGTGCCAGCAGCCCCGGGAGGGGGTGGGACACTGAAGCTTTCTTT. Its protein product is CASSPGRGWDTEAFF.

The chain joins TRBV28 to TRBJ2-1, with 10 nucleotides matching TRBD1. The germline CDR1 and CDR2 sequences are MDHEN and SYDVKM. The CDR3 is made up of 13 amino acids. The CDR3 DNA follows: TGTGTCACGACAGGGGGCTTTACGCATGAGCAGTTCTTC. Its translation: CVTTGGFTHEQFF.

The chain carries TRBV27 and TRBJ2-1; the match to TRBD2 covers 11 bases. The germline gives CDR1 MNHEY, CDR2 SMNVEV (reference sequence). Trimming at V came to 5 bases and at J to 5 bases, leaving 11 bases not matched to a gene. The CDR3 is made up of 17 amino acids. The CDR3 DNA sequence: TGTGCCAGCAGTCAATGGGGTAGCGGGGGGGCCCACAATGAGCAGTTCTTC. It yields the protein CASSQWGSGGAHNEQFF.

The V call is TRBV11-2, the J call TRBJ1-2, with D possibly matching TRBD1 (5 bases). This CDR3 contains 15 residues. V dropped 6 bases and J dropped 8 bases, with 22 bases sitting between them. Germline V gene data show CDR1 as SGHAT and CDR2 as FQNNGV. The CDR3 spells CASSYPRDSAKGYTF. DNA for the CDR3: TGTGCCAGCAGTTATCCCCGAGACAGTGCTAAGGGCTACACCTTC.